Shown below are 31 T cell receptor beta chains from a single sample sequenced in a study of T cell responses to AZD1222 COVID-19 vaccine. Only in-frame clones appear in the TCRdb table, and some are missing; sequencing was by immunoSEQ multiplex PCR. Of 90,000 to 120,000 clones listed, around 94% were seen once; the top ten hold approximately 2.2%. The specimen was peripheral blood, collected on day 0 of AZD1222 vaccination. The receptors derive from an adult in good health.

This rearrangement joins TRBV9 to TRBJ2-5; D not resolved. Germline lookup yields CDR1 SGDLS and CDR2 YYNGEE. Between the trimmed V and J ends, which lost 1 base and 0 bases, there was a span of 10 bases. CDR3 length equals 15 residues. This CDR3 is CASSVIGGNQETQYF. The CDR3 DNA reads TGTGCCAGCAGCGTAATCGGCGGAAACCAAGAGACCCAGTACTTC.

V is TRBV4-2 and J is TRBJ2-1; D gene uncertain. Germline V gives CDR1 LGHNA, CDR2 YNFKEQ. The CDR3 runs 13 residues. With 4 bases removed from V and 7 bases from J, the gap between germline ends came to 11 bases. The CDR3 region has the DNA TGTGCCAGCAGCCGAGATTCGTGGAATGAGCAGTTCTTC. Amino acid sequence: CASSRDSWNEQFF.

The chain is built from TRBV7-9 and TRBJ1-4; D remains ambiguous. The V gene lost 5 bases and the J gene lost 0 bases, with 10 bases spanning the gap. CDR3 length: 15 residues. Germline CDR1 SEHNR, CDR2 FQNEAQ (reference sequence). The CDR3, as DNA: TGTGCCAGCAGCCCTCGCGGGACAACTAATGAAAAACTGTTTTTT. This codes for CASSPRGTTNEKLFF.

The chain has TRBV15 and TRBJ2-7; possibly TRBD1 for D (6 bases). Germline-derived CDR1 and CDR2 are LNHNV and YYDKDF (reference sequence). The CDR3 extends over 15 amino acids. V lost 0 bases and J 0 bases, leaving 9 bases between the germline ends. The CDR3 DNA is TGTGCCACCAGCAGAGATCTGGACAGCTCCTACGAGCAGTACTTC. Translating it yields CATSRDLDSSYEQYF.

The chain uses TRBV28 and TRBJ1-5; maybe TRBD1 (6 bases). Germline V lookup: CDR1 MDHEN, CDR2 SYDVKM. The CDR3 has 14 amino acids. Trimming stripped 5 bases from V and 0 bases from J, with 8 bases between. CDR3 sequence (DNA): TGTGCCAGCAGTGACAGGTATAGCAATCAGCCCCAGCATTTT. Residues: CASSDRYSNQPQHF. The variable domain in full, with the rest retrieved from reference TRBV28 and TRBJ1-5, is DVKVTQSSRYLVKRTGEKVFLECVQDMDHENMFWYRQDPGLGLRLIYFSYDVKMKEKGDIPEGYSVSREKKERFSLILESASTNQTSMYLCASSDRYSNQPQHFGDGTRLSIL.

Concerning this clone itself: A read error may account for a junction end that differs from germline. The CDR3 bases are TGTGCTAGCAGCTTTGGTCAGGGAAACCAAGAGACCCAGTACTTC. The encoded protein is CASSFGQGNQETQYF. The chain is built from TRBV7-7 and TRBJ2-5, with D perhaps TRBD1 (5 bases). Germline assignment: CDR1 SSHAT and CDR2 FNYEAQ (reference sequence). The CDR3 loop spans 15 amino acids.

The chain combines TRBV7-9 with TRBJ2-3; D might be TRBD2 (5 bases). This CDR3 contains 16 residues. The germline V and J ends were trimmed by 4 bases and 0 bases, with 14 bases remaining between them. Germline values: CDR1 SEHNR, CDR2 FQNEAQ (reference sequence). CDR3 protein: CASSSMMGVSTDTQYF. The CDR3 coding sequence is TGTGCCAGCAGCTCCATGATGGGAGTCAGCACAGATACGCAGTATTTT.

The rearrangement uses TRBV5-1 and TRBJ2-1; 7 positions match TRBD1. The germline CDR1 and CDR2 sequences are SGHRS and YFSETQ. With 4 bases clipped from V and 5 bases from J, the junction kept 3 bases outside the gene matches. CDR3 length equals 13 residues. For the CDR3, the DNA is TGCGCCAGCAGCCTCGACAGGGACAATGAGCAGTTCTTC. Translation: CASSLDRDNEQFF.

The chain is built from TRBV19 and TRBJ1-2; TRBD1 matches at 9 bases. The germline V gene has CDR1 LNHDA and CDR2 SQIVND (reference sequence). V lost 3 bases to trimming and J lost 7 bases; unmatched junction nucleotides: 6. The CDR3 spans 14 residues. DNA of the CDR3: TGTGCCAGTAGTATGATCGGGACAGGGTTTGGCTACACCTTC. This translates into CASSMIGTGFGYTF.

The chain is built from TRBV7-6 and TRBJ2-1, with 7 positions matching TRBD2. V shed 2 bases, J shed 4 bases, and the junction held 5 bases outside the gene matches. Germline values: CDR1 SGHVS, CDR2 FNYEAQ. The CDR3 runs to 15 residues. The CDR3 protein is CASSLSSGPYNEQFF. The CDR3 nucleotides read TGTGCCAGCAGCTTATCTAGCGGACCTTACAATGAGCAGTTCTTC. The variable domain in full, with the rest retrieved from reference TRBV7-6 and TRBJ2-1, is GAGVSQSPRYKVTKRGQDVALRCDPISGHVSLYWYRQALGQGPEFLTYFNYEAQQDKSGLPNDRFSAERPEGSISTLTIQRTEQRDSAMYRCASSLSSGPYNEQFFGPGTRLTVL.

The CDR3 DNA reads as TGCGCCAGCAGCCAGGGACCGCGGAACACTGAAGCTTTCTTT. Translating gives CASSQGPRNTEAFF. The V call is TRBV4-3, the J call TRBJ1-1; possibly TRBD1 for D (5 bases). CDR3 length: 14 residues. Germline values: CDR1 LGHNA, CDR2 YSLEER. V was trimmed by 3 bases and J by 1 base, leaving 9 bases between them.

The chain combines TRBV6-5 with TRBJ1-2; 11 bases fit TRBD1. The CDR3 length is 15 residues. The J segment lost 0 bases and the V segment lost 6 bases, leaving 3 bases of the junction unmatched. Germline-derived CDR1 and CDR2 are MNHEY and SVGAGI. CDR3 sequence (DNA): TGTGCCAGCAGGGGACAGGGGGAATCTAACTATGGCTACACCTTC. The encoded protein is CASRGQGESNYGYTF.

The chain combines TRBV7-2 with TRBJ1-2, with D hard to call. V lost 5 bases and J lost 7, with 17 bases in between. Germline values: CDR1 SGHTA, CDR2 FQGNSA. The CDR3 has 14 residues. CDR3 DNA sequence: TGTGCCAGCAGCATAACCTATCAGGATGGTGGCTACACCTTC. Amino acid sequence: CASSITYQDGGYTF.

This chain joins TRBV7-2 and TRBJ1-2; D remains ambiguous. Germline values: CDR1 SGHTA, CDR2 FQGNSA. This CDR3 is 16 amino acids long. Trimming pared 1 base from V and 2 bases from J, leaving 14 bases between. This chain's CDR3 is CASSLDPLRQNYGYTF. The CDR3 bases are TGTGCCAGCAGCTTAGATCCTTTACGGCAGAACTATGGCTACACCTTC.

This chain uses TRBV7-8 with TRBJ1-2; no reliable D call. CDR3 length equals 14 residues. The germline V gene has CDR1 SGHVS and CDR2 FQNEAQ. The V gene lost 0 bases and the J gene lost 3 bases, with 8 bases spanning the gap. The CDR3 coding sequence is TGTGCCAGCAGCTTAGCGTGGTATGACTATGGCTACACCTTC. Translation gives CASSLAWYDYGYTF.

The V and J genes are TRBV24-1 and TRBJ1-2; D remains ambiguous. The germline V and J ends were trimmed by 5 bases and 0 bases, with 12 bases remaining between them. CDR3 length: 15 amino acids. Germline lookup yields CDR1 KGHDR and CDR2 SFDVKD. CDR3 bases: TGTGCCACCAGTGGGTTCGTGGGCACTAACTATGGCTACACCTTC. This codes for CATSGFVGTNYGYTF.

This chain uses TRBV27 with TRBJ1-1; TRBD1 matches 10 bases. CDR3 length: 17 amino acids. CDR1 and CDR2 (germline): MNHEY, SMNVEV (reference sequence). V shed 2 bases, J shed 4 bases, and the junction held 10 bases outside the gene matches. CDR3 region: CASSLSPDRGISTEAFF. The CDR3 nucleotides read TGTGCCAGCAGTTTAAGTCCGGACAGGGGGATAAGCACTGAAGCTTTCTTT.

V and J are TRBV21-1 and TRBJ1-5; the table's D call, TRBD1, has no DNA check behind it. TRBV21-1 is marked as a pseudogene. The CDR3 loop spans 18 amino acids. The DNA of the CDR3 is TGTGCCAGCAGCAACCGGAACGACAGGGATTATAGCAATCAGCCCCAGCATTTT. Residues: CASSNRNDRDYSNQPQHF.

V usage is TRBV6-5 and J usage is TRBJ1-2, with TRBD1 matching over 9 bases. Germline V lookup: CDR1 MNHEY, CDR2 SVGAGI. The CDR3 is made up of 15 amino acids. Trimming at V came to 6 bases and at J to 6 bases, leaving 11 bases not matched to a gene. CDR3 DNA: TGTGCCAGCAGCCCCTCCGGGACAGGGTCAAATGGCTACACCTTC. Protein sequence: CASSPSGTGSNGYTF.

The genes are TRBV2 and TRBJ1-2, with D uncertain. Per germline, CDR1 SNHLY and CDR2 FYNNEI. CDR3 size: 12 residues. V was clipped by 3 bases and J by 5 bases, with 7 bases between them. Here the CDR3 reads CASSDRPYGYTF. CDR3 nucleotides: TGTGCCAGCAGTGACAGACCTTATGGCTACACCTTC. The full variable domain, rest sourced from reference TRBV2 and TRBJ1-2, is EPEVTQTPSHQVTQMGQEVILRCVPISNHLYFYWYRQILGQKVEFLVSFYNNEISEKSEIFDDQFSVERPDGSNFTLKIRSTKLEDSAMYFCASSDRPYGYTFGSGTRLTVV.

The rearrangement uses TRBV5-4 and TRBJ1-4; 9 nucleotides match TRBD1. The V and J ends lost 3 bases and 6 bases, in that order; junction bases with no gene match: 0. The germline V gene encodes CDR1 SGHNT and CDR2 YYREEE (reference sequence). This CDR3 contains 13 residues. CDR3 nucleotides: TGTGCCAGCAGCTGGGACAGGGATGAAAAACTGTTTTTT. Translation gives CASSWDRDEKLFF.

This clone was seen just once. The rearrangement uses TRBV4-1 and TRBJ2-4, with a possible D match to TRBD1 (6 bases). V shed 1 base and J shed 3 bases, with 10 bases lying between them. This CDR3 region has 15 residues. CDR1 MGHRA and CDR2 YSYEKL come from the germline V gene. The CDR3 loop is CASSQGWDNKNIQYF. In nucleotides, the CDR3 is TGCGCCAGCAGCCAAGGGTGGGACAACAAAAACATTCAGTACTTC.

The chain carries TRBV2 and TRBJ1-1; D is unclear. V lost 6 bases and J lost 5, with 13 bases in between. CDR3 length: 13 residues. The germline V gene has CDR1 SNHLY and CDR2 FYNNEI. CDR3 DNA sequence: TGTGCCAGCAGGCTGTATGACGTTACTGAAGCTTTCTTT. Protein: CASRLYDVTEAFF.

The count of this clone is one. The gene calls are TRBV6-5 and TRBJ2-7; 7 bases line up with TRBD1. Losses at the gene ends were 2 bases for V and 3 bases for J; bases not matched to a gene: 7. The CDR3 has 15 residues. From germline, CDR1 is MNHEY and CDR2 SVGAGI. The CDR3 region has the DNA TGTGCCAGCAGTTACACCCGGACAGGAGGCTACGAGCAGTACTTC. Protein: CASSYTRTGGYEQYF.

CDR3 sequence reads: CASSTRDSGNTIYF. The CDR3 DNA reads as TGTGCCAGTAGTACGCGGGACTCTGGAAACACCATATATTTT. This chain connects TRBV19 to TRBJ1-3; D unclear. The CDR3 spans 14 residues. The germline V gene encodes CDR1 LNHDA and CDR2 SQIVND (reference sequence). V lost 4 bases, J lost 0 bases, and 7 bases lay in between.

The rearrangement uses TRBV12-3 or TRBV12-4 and TRBJ1-5; no reliable D call. This CDR3 contains 13 residues. V was shortened by 3 bases and J by 6 bases, with 9 bases between the two germline ends. The CDR3 here is CASSLGFGQPQHF. The CDR3 nucleotides read TGTGCCAGCAGTTTGGGCTTTGGTCAGCCCCAGCATTTT.

The V call is TRBV5-6, the J call TRBJ2-7, with TRBD1 matching over 9 bases. This CDR3 is built from 13 residues. Trimming took 2 bases from V and 6 from J; bases not matched to a gene: 3. CDR1 SGHDT and CDR2 YYEEEE come from the germline V gene. The CDR3 region has the DNA TGTGCCAGCAGCTTTCGACAGGGGGGCGAGCAGTACTTC. Translation gives CASSFRQGGEQYF. Complete variable domain (other parts from reference TRBV5-6 and TRBJ2-7): DAGVTQSPTHLIKTRGQQVTLRCSPKSGHDTVSWYQQALGQGPQFIFQYYEEEERQRGNFPDRFSGHQFPNYSSELNVNALLLGDSALYLCASSFRQGGEQYFGPGTRLTVT.

The gene calls are TRBV9 and TRBJ1-2; D may be TRBD1 (5 bases). CDR1 SGDLS and CDR2 YYNGEE come from the germline V gene. The CDR3 totals 14 residues. V dropped 2 bases and J dropped 4 bases, with 12 bases sitting between them. Written as DNA, the CDR3 is TGTGCCAGCAGCGTTTCAGGGCTCGCCTATGGCTACACCTTC. Encoded protein: CASSVSGLAYGYTF.

The rearrangement links TRBV5-1 to TRBJ1-4, with no clear D. Trimming took 4 bases from V and 0 from J, leaving 7 bases between them. The germline gives CDR1 SGHRS, CDR2 YFSETQ. This CDR3 spans 14 amino acids. In DNA form, the CDR3 reads TGCGCCAGCAGCCCCGGGGCAACTAATGAAAAACTGTTTTTT. Protein: CASSPGATNEKLFF.

This chain uses TRBV7-9 with TRBJ1-2; tentatively, D is TRBD1 (6 bases). Germline lookup yields CDR1 SEHNR and CDR2 FQNEAQ (reference sequence). With 7 bases removed from V and 4 bases from J, the gap between germline ends came to 19 bases. The length of the CDR3 is 15 residues. Here the CDR3 reads CASKPPPTGSYGYTF. The DNA of the CDR3 is TGTGCCAGCAAACCTCCCCCGACAGGAAGCTATGGCTACACCTTC. Drawing the rest from reference TRBV7-9 and TRBJ1-2, the complete variable domain is DTGVSQNPRHKITKRGQNVTFRCDPISEHNRLYWYRQTLGQGPEFLTYFQNEAQLEKSRLLSDRFSAERPKGSFSTLEIQRTEQGDSAMYLCASKPPPTGSYGYTFGSGTRLTVV.

The V call is TRBV9, the J call TRBJ2-4, with D perhaps TRBD1 or TRBD2 (6 bases each). V gave up 4 bases and J gave up 8 bases, with 19 bases separating them. The CDR3 length is 15 residues. Germline lookup yields CDR1 SGDLS and CDR2 YYNGEE. CDR3 DNA: TGTGCCAGCAGCTGGGGACACCCAAGGGGGGACATTCAGTACTTC. Translating it yields CASSWGHPRGDIQYF. The full variable domain, with the rest looked up from reference TRBV9 and TRBJ2-4, is DSGVTQTPKHLITATGQRVTLRCSPRSGDLSVYWYQQSLDQGLQFLIQYYNGEERAKGNILERFSAQQFPDLHSELNLSSLELGDSALYFCASSWGHPRGDIQYFGAGTRLSVL.